Sequencing of this T cell receptor (beta chain) was carried out in a study of sequential checkpoint blockade in melanoma. The wider study: First-line arms were nivolumab then ipilimumab, or the reverse, randomized 1:1. Maintenance nivolumab came after either treatment sequence.

Generated by immunoSEQ multiplex PCR, the TCRdb table keeps only in-frame clones and is missing some. The sample consists of some 14,000 clones, approximately 52% of them appearing once. The V end lost 6 bases, the J end lost 4 bases, and 16 bases lay between the germline ends. The CDR3 length is 15 residues. The germline gives CDR1 MNHEY, CDR2 SVGAGI. This clone was detected a few times. As for treatment: randomized to nivolumab then ipilimumab (arm A) or the reverse (arm B). PBMC sorting kept live CD3+CD8+ cells without CD19 or CD56. The V call is TRBV6-5, the J call TRBJ2-1; a possible D gene is TRBD2 (7 bases). The sequencing here drew on CD8+ T cells sorted from blood (inferred from file names), taken from a patient given nivolumab and ipilimumab in sequence. This receptor was taken from a human donor with melanoma. CDR3 loop: CASRPFGGHYNEQFF. The DNA of the CDR3 is TGTGCCAGCAGACCCTTCGGGGGGCATTACAATGAGCAGTTCTTC.